This T cell receptor beta chain was profiled in a study of CD8+CD57+ T cells in acquired aplastic anemia. Background on the study: CD4+ and CD8+ cells, once sorted, gave DNA averaging around 3.2 ug.

TCR beta VDJ and CDR3 profiling used genomic DNA as template. TCRdb reanalysed the reads using MiXCR and keeps one entry per CDR3 protein. The sample carries hundreds of thousands of distinct CDR3 sequences, approximately 70% recorded once. The V and J ends lost 8 bases and 4 bases respectively, with 17 bases between them. The germline V gene has CDR1 SGHAT and CDR2 FQNNGV. This CDR3 has 14 residues. Input material: sorted CD4+, CD8+, or CD8+CD57+ T cells (not recorded which) from PBMCs. The genes are TRBV11-2 and TRBJ1-2; D ambiguous. The TCR sequence derives from a human donor in good health, serving as a control. DNA of the CDR3: TGTGCCAGCGCGAATAGTATATGGTCCTATGGCTACACCTTC. It encodes CASANSIWSYGYTF.